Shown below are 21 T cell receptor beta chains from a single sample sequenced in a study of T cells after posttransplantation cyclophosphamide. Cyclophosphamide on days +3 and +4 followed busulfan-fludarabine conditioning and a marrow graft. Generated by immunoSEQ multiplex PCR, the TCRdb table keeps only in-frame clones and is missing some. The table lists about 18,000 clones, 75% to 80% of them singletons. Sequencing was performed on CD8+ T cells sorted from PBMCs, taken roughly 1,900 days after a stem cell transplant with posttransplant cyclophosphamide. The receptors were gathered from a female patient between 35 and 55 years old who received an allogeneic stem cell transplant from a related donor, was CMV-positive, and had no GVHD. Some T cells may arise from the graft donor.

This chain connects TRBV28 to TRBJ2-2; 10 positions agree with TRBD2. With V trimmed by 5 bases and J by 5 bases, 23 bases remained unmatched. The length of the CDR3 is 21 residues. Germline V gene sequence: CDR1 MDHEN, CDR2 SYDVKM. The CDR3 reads CASSTFPWLAGAPEGTGELFF. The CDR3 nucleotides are TGTGCCAGCAGTACATTCCCCTGGCTAGCGGGGGCCCCTGAGGGGACCGGGGAGCTGTTTTTT.

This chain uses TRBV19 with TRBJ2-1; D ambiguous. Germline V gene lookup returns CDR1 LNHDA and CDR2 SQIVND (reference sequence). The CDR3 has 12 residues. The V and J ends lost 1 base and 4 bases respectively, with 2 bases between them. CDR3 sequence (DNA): TGTGCCAGTAGTATAGCGTACAATGAGCAGTTCTTC. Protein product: CASSIAYNEQFF.

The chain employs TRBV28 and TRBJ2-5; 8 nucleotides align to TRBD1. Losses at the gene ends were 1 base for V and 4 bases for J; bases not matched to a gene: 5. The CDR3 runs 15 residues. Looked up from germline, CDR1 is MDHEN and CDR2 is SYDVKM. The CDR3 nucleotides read TGTGCCAGCAGTTTATATCAGGGGGCTACAGAGACCCAGTACTTC. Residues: CASSLYQGATETQYF.

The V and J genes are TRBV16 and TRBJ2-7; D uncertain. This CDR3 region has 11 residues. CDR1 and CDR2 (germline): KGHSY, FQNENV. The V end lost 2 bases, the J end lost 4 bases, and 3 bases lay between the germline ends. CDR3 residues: CASSQEYEQYF. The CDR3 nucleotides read TGTGCCAGCAGCCAAGAGTACGAGCAGTACTTC.

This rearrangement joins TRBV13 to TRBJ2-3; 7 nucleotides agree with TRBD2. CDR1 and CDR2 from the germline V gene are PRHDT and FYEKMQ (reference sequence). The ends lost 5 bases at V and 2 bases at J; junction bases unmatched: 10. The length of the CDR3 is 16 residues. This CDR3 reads CASSLTPGGDTDTQYF. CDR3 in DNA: TGTGCCAGCAGCCTAACTCCGGGGGGAGACACAGATACGCAGTATTTT.

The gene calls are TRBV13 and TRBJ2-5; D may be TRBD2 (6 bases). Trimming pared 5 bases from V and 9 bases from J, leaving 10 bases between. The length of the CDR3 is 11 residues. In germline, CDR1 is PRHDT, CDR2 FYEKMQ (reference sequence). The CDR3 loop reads CASSLTGAQYF. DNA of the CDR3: TGTGCCAGCAGCCTCACGGGAGCCCAGTACTTC.

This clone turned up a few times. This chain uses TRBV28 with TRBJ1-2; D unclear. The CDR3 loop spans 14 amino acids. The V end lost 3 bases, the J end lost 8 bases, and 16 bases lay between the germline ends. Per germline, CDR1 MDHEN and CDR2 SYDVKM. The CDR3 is CASSFGEGTVGYTF. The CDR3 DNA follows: TGTGCCAGCAGTTTTGGGGAGGGAACGGTCGGCTACACCTTC.

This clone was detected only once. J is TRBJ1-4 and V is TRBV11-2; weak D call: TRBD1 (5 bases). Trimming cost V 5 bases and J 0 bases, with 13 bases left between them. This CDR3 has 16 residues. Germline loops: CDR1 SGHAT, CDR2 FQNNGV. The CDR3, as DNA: TGTGCCAGCAGCGCGTGGACACACGCAACTAATGAAAAACTGTTTTTT. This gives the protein CASSAWTHATNEKLFF.

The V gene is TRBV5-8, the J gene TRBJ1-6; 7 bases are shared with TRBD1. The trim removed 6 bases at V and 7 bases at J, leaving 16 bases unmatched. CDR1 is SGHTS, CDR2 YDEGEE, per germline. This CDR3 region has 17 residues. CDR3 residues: CASNPRQGRGPNSPLHF. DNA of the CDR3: TGTGCCAGCAACCCTCGACAGGGAAGGGGACCAAATTCACCCCTCCACTTT.

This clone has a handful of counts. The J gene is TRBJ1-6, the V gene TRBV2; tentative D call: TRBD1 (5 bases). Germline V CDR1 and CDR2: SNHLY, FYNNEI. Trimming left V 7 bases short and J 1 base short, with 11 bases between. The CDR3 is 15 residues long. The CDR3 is CASTRGGSYNSPLHF. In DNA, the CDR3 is TGTGCCAGCACTAGGGGAGGGTCCTATAATTCACCCCTCCACTTT. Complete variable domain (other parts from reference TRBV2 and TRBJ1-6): EPEVTQTPSHQVTQMGQEVILRCVPISNHLYFYWYRQILGQKVEFLVSFYNNEISEKSEIFDDQFSVERPDGSNFTLKIRSTKLEDSAMYFCASTRGGSYNSPLHFGNGTRLTVT.

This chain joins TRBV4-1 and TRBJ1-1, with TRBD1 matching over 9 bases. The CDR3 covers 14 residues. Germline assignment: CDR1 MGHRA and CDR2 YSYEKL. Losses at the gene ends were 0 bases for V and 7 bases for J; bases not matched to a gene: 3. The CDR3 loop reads CASSQETGGIEAFF. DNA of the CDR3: TGCGCCAGCAGCCAAGAGACAGGGGGAATTGAAGCTTTCTTT.

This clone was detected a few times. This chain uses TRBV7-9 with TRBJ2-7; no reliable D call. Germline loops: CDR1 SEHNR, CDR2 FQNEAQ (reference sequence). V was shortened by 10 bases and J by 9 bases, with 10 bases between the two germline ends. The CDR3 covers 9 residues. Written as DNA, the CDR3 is TGTGCCACCACACCGGGGCAGTACTTC. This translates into CATTPGQYF.

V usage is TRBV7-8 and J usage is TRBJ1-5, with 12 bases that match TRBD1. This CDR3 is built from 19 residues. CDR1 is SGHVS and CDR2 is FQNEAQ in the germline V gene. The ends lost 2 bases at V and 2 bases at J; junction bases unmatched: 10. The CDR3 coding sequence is TGTGCCAGCAGCTTAAATACACCCGGGACAGGGGGCCGCAATCAGCCCCAGCATTTT. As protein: CASSLNTPGTGGRNQPQHF.

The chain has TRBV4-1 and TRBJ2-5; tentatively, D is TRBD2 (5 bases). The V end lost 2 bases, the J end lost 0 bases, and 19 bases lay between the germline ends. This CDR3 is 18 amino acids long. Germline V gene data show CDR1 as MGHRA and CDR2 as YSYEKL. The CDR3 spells CASSQPVPAEWYQETQYF. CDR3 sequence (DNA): TGCGCCAGCAGCCAACCGGTCCCAGCGGAGTGGTACCAAGAGACCCAGTACTTC.

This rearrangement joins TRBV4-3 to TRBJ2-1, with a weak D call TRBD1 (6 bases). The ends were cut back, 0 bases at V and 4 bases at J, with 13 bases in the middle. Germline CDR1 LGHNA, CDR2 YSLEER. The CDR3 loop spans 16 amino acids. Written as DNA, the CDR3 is TGCGCCAGCAGCCAAGATCAGGGGCCGGTGTACAATGAGCAGTTCTTC. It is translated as CASSQDQGPVYNEQFF.

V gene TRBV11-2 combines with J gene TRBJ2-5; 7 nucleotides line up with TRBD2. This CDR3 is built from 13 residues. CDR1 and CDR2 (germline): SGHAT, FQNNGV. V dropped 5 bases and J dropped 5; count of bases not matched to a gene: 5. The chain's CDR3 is CASSVTSAETQYF. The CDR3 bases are TGTGCCAGCAGCGTCACTAGCGCCGAGACCCAGTACTTC.

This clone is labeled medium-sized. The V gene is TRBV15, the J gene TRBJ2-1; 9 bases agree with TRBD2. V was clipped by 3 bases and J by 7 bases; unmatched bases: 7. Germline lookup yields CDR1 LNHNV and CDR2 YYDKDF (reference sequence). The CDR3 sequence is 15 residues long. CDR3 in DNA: TGTGCCACCAGCAGGGAGAGCGGGGGGCCAAATGAGCAGTTCTTC. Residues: CATSRESGGPNEQFF.

The CDR3 sequence is CASSPGDSTYEQYF. CDR3 DNA sequence: TGTGCCAGCAGTCCCGGGGACAGTACCTACGAGCAGTACTTC. The chain combines TRBV27 with TRBJ2-7, with 7 bases identical to TRBD1. The CDR3 totals 14 residues. V gave up 5 bases and J gave up 2 bases; unmatched junction bases: 6. CDR1 and CDR2 (germline): MNHEY, SMNVEV (reference sequence).

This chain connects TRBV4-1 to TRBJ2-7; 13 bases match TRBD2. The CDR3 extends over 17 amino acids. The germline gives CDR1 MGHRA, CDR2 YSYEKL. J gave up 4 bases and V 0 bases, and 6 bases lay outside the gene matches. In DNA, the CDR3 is TGCGCCAGCAGCCAAGATCGACTAGCGGGGGGTCAATACGAGCAGTACTTC. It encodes CASSQDRLAGGQYEQYF.

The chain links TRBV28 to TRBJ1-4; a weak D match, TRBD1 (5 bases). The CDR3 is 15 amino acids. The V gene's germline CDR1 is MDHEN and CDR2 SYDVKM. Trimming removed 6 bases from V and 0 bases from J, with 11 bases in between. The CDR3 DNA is TGTGCCAGCAGATTAGACAGTTCAACTAATGAAAAACTGTTTTTT. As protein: CASRLDSSTNEKLFF.

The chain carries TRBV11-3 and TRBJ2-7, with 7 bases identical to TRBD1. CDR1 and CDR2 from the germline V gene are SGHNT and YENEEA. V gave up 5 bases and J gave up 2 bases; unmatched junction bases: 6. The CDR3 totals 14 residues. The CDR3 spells CASSLGTATYEQYF. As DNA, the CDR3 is TGTGCCAGCAGCCTGGGGACAGCCACCTACGAGCAGTACTTC.